Given below is one T cell receptor (beta chain) in context. Antigen unknown. This CDR3 has 15 residues. CDR1 is LNHDA and CDR2 is SQIVND in the germline V gene (reference sequence). With 0 bases removed from V and 4 bases from J, the gap between germline ends came to 12 bases. This record comes from a study of siplizumab effects on memory and regulatory T cells. Regarding the study as a whole: Memory cells that were CD4+ and unstimulated gave rise to alloreactive sequences, which siplizumab significantly reduced.

Assay used: immunoSEQ multiplex PCR; TCRdb lists only in-frame clones, some missing. This sample has about 66,000 clones; just over 95% occur once, and the top ten carry about 0.1%. The origin of this receptor is a human donor in good health. The sample consisted of naive CD8+ T cells sorted from blood. V gene TRBV19 combines with J gene TRBJ1-2; D unclear. The CDR3 coding sequence is TGTGCCAGTAGTATAGATGCTTCCTACCCCTATGGCTACACCTTC. Amino acid sequence: CASSIDASYPYGYTF.